This passage covers 12 T cell receptor beta chains from one sample sequenced in a study of patients and donors after allogeneic stem cell transplantation (dated by TCRdb to 2019 to 2021). Library generation was performed with RT-PCR. The data were produced on a NextSeq 550. TCRdb handled the public reads itself, with Q25 trimming in fastp and clone calling in MiXCR, and kept productive beta chains. Each entry is one CDR3 protein sequence, shown with its most common DNA and genes. In all, the sample holds about 11,000 distinct CDR3 sequences, and less than 25% of those were seen once. The top ten clonotypes cover about 50% of the sample. The sequenced sample consisted of blood, either unsorted or a sorted T cell fraction (not recorded which). The receptors come from a human donor who was either an allogeneic HSCT recipient or a stem cell or donor lymphocyte infusion donor (not recorded which). It is not recorded whose cells these are; they may come from a transplant donor.

The V gene is TRBV5-6, the J gene TRBJ1-6, with D possibly being TRBD1 (6 bases). V was trimmed by 4 bases and J by 7 bases, leaving 12 bases between them. The CDR3 runs 14 residues. Germline V gene data show CDR1 as SGHDT and CDR2 as YYEEEE. CDR3 in amino acids: CASSVGTPNSPLHF. CDR3 bases: TGTGCCAGCAGCGTCGGGACACCGAATTCACCCCTCCACTTT. Complete variable domain (other parts from reference TRBV5-6 and TRBJ1-6): DAGVTQSPTHLIKTRGQQVTLRCSPKSGHDTVSWYQQALGQGPQFIFQYYEEEERQRGNFPDRFSGHQFPNYSSELNVNALLLGDSALYLCASSVGTPNSPLHFGNGTRLTVT.

This clonotype was counted only a few times. The chain combines TRBV2 with TRBJ1-5; a possible D gene is TRBD1 (5 bases). This CDR3 contains 14 residues. Germline CDR1 reads SNHLY; CDR2 reads FYNNEI. V lost 3 bases to trimming and J lost 11 bases, with 17 bases between them. CDR3 amino acids: CASSDGGGAKAQHF. For the CDR3, the DNA is TGTGCCAGCAGTGATGGCGGAGGGGCCAAGGCCCAGCATTTT.

This clonotype was seen only a few times. The chain couples TRBV20-1 to TRBJ1-2, with unresolved D. The V gene's germline CDR1 is DFQATT and CDR2 SNEGSKA (reference sequence). CDR3 length: 11 residues. The ends were cut back, 5 bases at V and 1 base at J, with 5 bases in the middle. The CDR3 nucleotides are TGCAGTGCTCGGAATAACTATGGCTACACCTTC. Protein product: CSARNNYGYTF.

The chain links TRBV20-1 to TRBJ1-1, with D perhaps matching TRBD1 (6 bases). Germline CDR1 is DFQATT and CDR2 is SNEGSKA (reference sequence). The CDR3 contains 16 residues. Deletions cut 5 bases from V and 3 bases from J, with 22 bases between. CDR3 residues: CSAPEGRGYSDTEAFF. For the CDR3, the DNA is TGCAGTGCTCCAGAGGGTAGGGGGTATTCGGACACTGAAGCTTTCTTT.

This clonotype was observed once. The chain uses TRBV20-1 and TRBJ1-2, with TRBD1 matching 7 bases. With 6 bases clipped from V and 5 bases from J, the junction kept 9 bases outside the gene matches. The CDR3 runs to 13 residues. Germline CDR1 and CDR2: DFQATT and SNEGSKA (reference sequence). The CDR3 bases are TGCAGTGCCGAAACTACAGGGGAATATGGCTACACCTTC. Amino acid sequence: CSAETTGEYGYTF.

This chain joins TRBV12-3 or TRBV12-4 and TRBJ1-2; TRBD1 aligns across 9 bases. Losses at the gene ends were 4 bases for V and 4 bases for J; bases not matched to a gene: 1. The CDR3 has 13 amino acids. The CDR3 sequence is CASSSGQGYGYTF. In nucleotides, the CDR3 is TGTGCCAGCAGTTCGGGACAGGGCTATGGCTACACCTTC.

The chain couples TRBV3-1 to TRBJ1-2; D unresolved. Germline CDR1 and CDR2: LGHDT and YNNKEL (reference sequence). Trimming took 4 bases from V and 3 from J, leaving 18 bases between them. This CDR3 is 16 amino acids long. CDR3 in amino acids: CASSLRTGGSDYGYTF. DNA of the CDR3: TGTGCCAGCAGCCTTAGAACCGGTGGATCCGACTATGGCTACACCTTC.

This clonotype has only one observation. The chain links TRBV7-9 to TRBJ1-2; TRBD1 agrees at 8 bases. Germline V gene data show CDR1 as SEHNR and CDR2 as FQNEAQ (reference sequence). V lost 2 bases and J lost 0; bases outside the gene matches: 17. The length of the CDR3 is 20 residues. For the CDR3, the DNA is TGTGCCAGCAGCTTATCCCGGACAGGGCGGAAACGGGCTCCTAACTATGGCTACACCTTC. This codes for CASSLSRTGRKRAPNYGYTF. The complete variable domain, with remaining parts taken from reference TRBV7-9 and TRBJ1-2, reads DTGVSQNPRHKITKRGQNVTFRCDPISEHNRLYWYRQTLGQGPEFLTYFQNEAQLEKSRLLSDRFSAERPKGSFSTLEIQRTEQGDSAMYLCASSLSRTGRKRAPNYGYTFGSGTRLTVV.

This clonotype occurred a few times. This chain connects TRBV2 to TRBJ1-4; a possible D gene is TRBD1 (6 bases). V lost 5 bases and J 8 bases, leaving 15 bases between the germline ends. The CDR3 spans 14 residues. Per the germline V gene, CDR1 is SNHLY and CDR2 is FYNNEI. CDR3 sequence: CASSRDIRGEKLFF. Here the CDR3 DNA reads TGTGCCAGCAGTAGGGACATTCGGGGGGAAAAACTGTTTTTT.

This chain uses TRBV5-4 with TRBJ1-4; 8 bases map to TRBD1. Unmatched junction bases numbered 12, after V lost 3 bases and J lost 5 bases. Per germline, CDR1 SGHNT and CDR2 YYREEE (reference sequence). The length of the CDR3 is 17 residues. CDR3 residues: CASSSSPRQGSNEKLFF. DNA for the CDR3: TGTGCCAGCAGCTCATCACCGCGACAGGGGTCGAATGAAAAACTGTTTTTT.

Worth noting for this clonotype: The DNA is left out, because the CDR3 cannot be placed on it with certainty; the CDR3 is given as TCRdb lists it. The rearrangement joins TRBV9 to TRBJ1-6. With termini counted, the CDR3 has 10 amino acids. CDR1 and CDR2 (germline): SGDLS, YYNGEE. CDR3 loop: CISVNSPLHF.

The chain combines TRBV20-1 with TRBJ1-4, with unresolved D. V was shortened by 3 bases and J by 8 bases, with 16 bases between the two germline ends. The CDR3 has 14 amino acids. The V gene's germline CDR1 is DFQATT and CDR2 SNEGSKA (reference sequence). This CDR3 reads CSASNQAQDEKLFF. Written as DNA, the CDR3 is TGCAGTGCTAGTAATCAGGCTCAGGACGAAAAACTGTTTTTT.